Below, 10 T cell receptor beta chains from the same sample are listed, as sequenced in a study of CD4 T cells in relation to SARS-CoV-2 and coronaviruses. The method was immunoSEQ multiplex PCR; TCRdb's version includes in-frame clones alone and lacks a portion of them. The profile covers 26,000 or so clones, with roughly 76% appearing a single time and about 9.4% taken by the ten largest. CD4+ T cells from unexposed donors were obtained before the COVID-19 pandemic (2011-2018). After roughly ten days of culture, CD4+ T cells were isolated. These receptors' targets are unknown. The specimen sequenced was CD4+ T cells from PBMCs, cultured in vitro. The receptor source for this set is a human donor in good health.

The chain is built from TRBV12-5 and TRBJ2-7; tentative D call: TRBD2 (6 bases). The V end lost 6 bases, the J end lost 7 bases, and 16 bases lay between the germline ends. The CDR3 spans 13 residues. Germline lookup yields CDR1 LGHNT and CDR2 FRNRAP. CDR3 DNA sequence: TGTGCTAGTGGATTAGCGGCCACTATGGAGCAGTACTTC. As protein: CASGLAATMEQYF.

This sequence joins TRBV2 and TRBJ2-3, with TRBD1 as a possible D gene (5 bases). CDR1 and CDR2 (germline): SNHLY, FYNNEI. V dropped 4 bases and J dropped 2 bases, with 10 bases sitting between them. The CDR3 consists of 14 residues. The CDR3 reads CASSAGSPTDTQYF. Here the CDR3 DNA reads TGTGCCAGCAGTGCAGGGTCACCCACAGATACGCAGTATTTT.

This chain connects TRBV5-1 to TRBJ2-5; D not resolved. V was trimmed by 2 bases and J by 1 base, leaving 12 bases between them. The CDR3 has 15 amino acids. CDR1 is SGHRS and CDR2 is YFSETQ in the germline V gene. CDR3: CASSFGSGPQETQYF. The CDR3 region has the DNA TGCGCCAGCAGCTTTGGCTCAGGTCCCCAAGAGACCCAGTACTTC.

The chain links TRBV5-4 to TRBJ2-6; no definite D call. The germline V and J ends were trimmed by 6 bases and 0 bases, with 10 bases remaining between them. This CDR3 spans 15 amino acids. Germline-derived CDR1 and CDR2 are SGHNT and YYREEE (reference sequence). For the CDR3, the DNA is TGTGCCAGCACTCGTGGTCTCTCTGGGGCCAACGTCCTGACTTTC. It encodes CASTRGLSGANVLTF.

The chain links TRBV18 to TRBJ2-1; 11 nucleotides line up with TRBD1. The CDR3 runs to 15 residues. V dropped 2 bases and J dropped 3; count of bases not matched to a gene: 0. Germline V gene lookup returns CDR1 KGHSH and CDR2 LQKENI. The CDR3 here is CASSPGTGGYNEQFF. CDR3 bases: TGTGCCAGCTCACCAGGGACAGGGGGCTACAATGAGCAGTTCTTC.

This chain joins TRBV2 and TRBJ1-1, with D uncertain. The CDR3 covers 13 residues. Germline V lookup: CDR1 SNHLY, CDR2 FYNNEI. Trimming pared 10 bases from V and 1 base from J, leaving 13 bases between. The CDR3 spells CATPFGGNTEAFF. DNA for the CDR3: TGTGCCACCCCCTTTGGCGGGAACACTGAAGCTTTCTTT.

The chain has TRBV5-5 and TRBJ2-3; 15 bases are shared with TRBD2. CDR1 is SGHKS, CDR2 YYEKEE, per germline (reference sequence). The CDR3 loop spans 17 amino acids. The trim removed 5 bases at V and 3 bases at J, leaving 7 bases unmatched. In DNA, the CDR3 is TGTGCCAGCAGACCCGGACTAGCGGGAGGGAGGACAGATACGCAGTATTTT. This encodes CASRPGLAGGRTDTQYF.

This clone was seen a handful of times. The J gene is TRBJ1-6, the V gene TRBV4-1, with 8 positions matching TRBD1. Per the germline V gene, CDR1 is MGHRA and CDR2 is YSYEKL. With 1 base clipped from V and 4 bases from J, the junction kept 0 bases outside the gene matches. The CDR3 covers 15 residues. The CDR3: CASSQGTGYNSPLHF. The DNA for the CDR3 is TGCGCCAGCAGCCAAGGGACAGGGTATAATTCACCCCTCCACTTT.

The V and J genes are TRBV20-1 and TRBJ2-1; unclear D gene. CDR1 and CDR2 (germline): DFQATT, SNEGSKA (reference sequence). Deletions cut 8 bases from V and 10 bases from J, with 15 bases between. This CDR3 comprises 11 residues. The CDR3 DNA is TGCAGTTCCCCGGCCTTGAGGGAGCAGTTCTTC. Protein product: CSSPALREQFF.

V usage is TRBV27 and J usage is TRBJ2-7; 12 bases are shared with TRBD1. V lost 0 bases to trimming and J lost 1 base; unmatched junction nucleotides: 10. The CDR3 contains 19 residues. From germline, CDR1 is MNHEY and CDR2 SMNVEV (reference sequence). CDR3 region: CASSLSGTGGKRQSYEQYF. CDR3 sequence (DNA): TGTGCCAGCAGTTTATCGGGGACAGGGGGCAAAAGGCAATCCTACGAGCAGTACTTC.